This T cell receptor (beta chain) is drawn from a study of human T cells and chemical hapten exposure. TCRdb reanalysed the RACE reads using MiXCR and keeps one entry per CDR3 protein. The sample lists just under 65,000 distinct CDR3 sequences, 8% to 13% seen once, with less than 2.5% in the top ten. Germline V CDR1 and CDR2: SGHNT, YYREEE (reference sequence). The CDR3 covers 19 residues. V gave up 2 bases and J gave up 1 base; unmatched junction bases: 10. Sample time point: patch test 3, about 24 weeks after DPC sensitization. Treatment of the sample: therapeutic diphenylcyclopropenone sensitization with weekly scalp DPC.

The source of this sequence is a woman in her thirties with alopecia areata. Some clones in this sample may be carry-over from other donors' samples. V is TRBV5-4 and J is TRBJ2-1, with 12 positions matching TRBD2. Sample: whole blood, taken in connection with sensitization to the hapten diphenylcyclopropenone (DPC). This CDR3 is CASSFPLTSGGQSYNEQFF. CDR3 DNA sequence: TGTGCCAGCAGCTTCCCTCTGACTAGCGGGGGCCAATCCTACAATGAGCAGTTCTTC.